The clone carrying this TCR beta chain was counted only a few times. The data originate from a study of blood T cell repertoires in COVID-19. Overall study: PBMCs, B-cell-depleted T cells, or T cells provided the cDNA or gDNA that made up the material.

The germline V gene has CDR1 MNHEY and CDR2 SVGAGI. The CDR3 runs to 14 residues. V shed 8 bases and J shed 1 base, with 14 bases lying between them. Original methodology: By means of reference gene primer amplification, nucleated cell counts were estimated. Method: immunoSEQ multiplex PCR; TCRdb's copy keeps in-frame clones and lacks some. For V, J and clone size, that table is used; D and trimming come from the DNA. The table includes about 180,000 clones, 80% to 90% detected once. Sequencing used peripheral blood. This rearrangement joins TRBV6-5 to TRBJ1-1; D gene uncertain. This receptor was obtained from a man aged 60 to 75 with acute or convalescent COVID-19. CDR3 region: CASRPVLANTEAFF. DNA for the CDR3: TGTGCCAGCCGTCCCGTTTTGGCGAACACTGAAGCTTTCTTT.